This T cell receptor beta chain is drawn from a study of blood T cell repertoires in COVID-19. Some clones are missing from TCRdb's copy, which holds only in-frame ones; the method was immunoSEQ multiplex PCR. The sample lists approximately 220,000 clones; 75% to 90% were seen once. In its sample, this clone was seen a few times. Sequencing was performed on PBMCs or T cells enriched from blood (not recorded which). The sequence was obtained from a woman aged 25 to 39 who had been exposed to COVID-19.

This CDR3 is CASSPEGQVDGYTF. The CDR3 DNA sequence: TGCGCCAGCAGCCCCGAAGGACAGGTCGATGGCTACACCTTC. The chain recombines TRBV5-1 with TRBJ1-2, with 7 positions matching TRBD1. CDR1 is SGHRS and CDR2 is YFSETQ in the germline V gene. CDR3 size: 14 residues. V was pared by 4 bases and J by 6 bases, with 9 bases of the junction left unmatched.